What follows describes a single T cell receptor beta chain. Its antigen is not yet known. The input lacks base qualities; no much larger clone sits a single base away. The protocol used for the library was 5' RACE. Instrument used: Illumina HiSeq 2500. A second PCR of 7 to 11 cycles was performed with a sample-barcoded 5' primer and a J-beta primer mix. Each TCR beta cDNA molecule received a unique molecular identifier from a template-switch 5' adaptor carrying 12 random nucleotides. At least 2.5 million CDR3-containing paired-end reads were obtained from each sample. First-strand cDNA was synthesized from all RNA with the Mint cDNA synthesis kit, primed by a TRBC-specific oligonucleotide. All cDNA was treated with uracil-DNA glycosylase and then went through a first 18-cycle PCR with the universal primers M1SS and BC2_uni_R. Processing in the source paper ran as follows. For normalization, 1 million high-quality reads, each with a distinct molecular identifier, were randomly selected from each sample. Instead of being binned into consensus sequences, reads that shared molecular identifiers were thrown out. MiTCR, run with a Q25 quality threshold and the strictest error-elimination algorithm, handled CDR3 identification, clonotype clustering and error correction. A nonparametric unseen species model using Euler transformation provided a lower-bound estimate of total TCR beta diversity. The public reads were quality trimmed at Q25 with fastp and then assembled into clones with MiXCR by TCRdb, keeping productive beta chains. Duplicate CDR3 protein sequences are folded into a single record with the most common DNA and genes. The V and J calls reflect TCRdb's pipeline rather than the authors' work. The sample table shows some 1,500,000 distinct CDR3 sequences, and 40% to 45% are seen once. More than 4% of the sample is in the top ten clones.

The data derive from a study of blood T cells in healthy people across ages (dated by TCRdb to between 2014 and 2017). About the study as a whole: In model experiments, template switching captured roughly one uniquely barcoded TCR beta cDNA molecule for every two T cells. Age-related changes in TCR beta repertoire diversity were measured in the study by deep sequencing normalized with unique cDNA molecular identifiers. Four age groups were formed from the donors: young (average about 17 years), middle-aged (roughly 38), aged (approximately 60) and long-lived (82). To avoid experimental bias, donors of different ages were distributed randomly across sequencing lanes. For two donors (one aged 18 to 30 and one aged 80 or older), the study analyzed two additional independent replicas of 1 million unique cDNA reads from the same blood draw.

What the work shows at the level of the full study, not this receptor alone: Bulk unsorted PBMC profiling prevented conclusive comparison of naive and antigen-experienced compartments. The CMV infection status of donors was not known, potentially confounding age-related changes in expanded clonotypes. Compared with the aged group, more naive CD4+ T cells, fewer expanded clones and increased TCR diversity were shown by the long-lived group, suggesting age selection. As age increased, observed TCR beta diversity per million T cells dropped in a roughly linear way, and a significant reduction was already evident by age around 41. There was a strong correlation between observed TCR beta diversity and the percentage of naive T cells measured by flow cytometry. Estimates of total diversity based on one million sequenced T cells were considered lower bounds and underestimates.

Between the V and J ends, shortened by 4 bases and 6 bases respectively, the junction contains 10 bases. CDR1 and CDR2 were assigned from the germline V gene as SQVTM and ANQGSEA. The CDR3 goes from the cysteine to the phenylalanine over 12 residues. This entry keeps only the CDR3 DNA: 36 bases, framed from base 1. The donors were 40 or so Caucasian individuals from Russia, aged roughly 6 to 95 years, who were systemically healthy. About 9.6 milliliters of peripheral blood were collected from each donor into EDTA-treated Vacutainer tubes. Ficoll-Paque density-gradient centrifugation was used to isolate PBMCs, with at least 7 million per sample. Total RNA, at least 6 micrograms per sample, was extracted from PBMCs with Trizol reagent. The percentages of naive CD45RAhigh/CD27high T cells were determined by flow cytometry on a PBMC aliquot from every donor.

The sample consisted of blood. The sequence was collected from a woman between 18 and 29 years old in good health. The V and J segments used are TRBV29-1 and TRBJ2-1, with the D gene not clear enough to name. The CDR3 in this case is CSVGKIGNEQFF. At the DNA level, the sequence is TGCAGCGTTGGGAAGATCGGCAATGAGCAGTTCTTC.